The source of this TCR beta chain is a study of Graves' ophthalmopathy and Graves' hyperthyroidism. Regarding the study as a whole: A classifier, a 13-signature model, separated ophthalmopathy from stable hyperthyroidism with approximately 87% sensitivity and approximately 81% specificity.

Investigators amplified TCR beta CDR3 regions from RNA transcripts. HTBI primers served in a first-round RT-PCR, which a second-round multiplex PCR followed. TCRdb itself ran the multiplex PCR reads through MiXCR, one entry per CDR3 protein. This table holds 40,000 to 50,000 distinct CDR3 sequences, about 51% found once. This clonotype was seen at least ten times. What it recognizes is unknown. This clonotype was sampled from an adult man with Graves' ophthalmopathy. The specimen sequenced was peripheral blood.

CDR3 residues: CASSVVGTDTQYF. Written as DNA, the CDR3 is TGTGCCAGCAGCGTAGTGGGCACAGATACGCAGTATTTT. V gene TRBV9 combines with J gene TRBJ2-3; D gene unclear. The germline CDR1 and CDR2 sequences are SGDLS and YYNGEE. Trimming shortened V by 0 bases and J by 1 base, and 3 bases separated the two germline ends. The CDR3 has 13 amino acids.